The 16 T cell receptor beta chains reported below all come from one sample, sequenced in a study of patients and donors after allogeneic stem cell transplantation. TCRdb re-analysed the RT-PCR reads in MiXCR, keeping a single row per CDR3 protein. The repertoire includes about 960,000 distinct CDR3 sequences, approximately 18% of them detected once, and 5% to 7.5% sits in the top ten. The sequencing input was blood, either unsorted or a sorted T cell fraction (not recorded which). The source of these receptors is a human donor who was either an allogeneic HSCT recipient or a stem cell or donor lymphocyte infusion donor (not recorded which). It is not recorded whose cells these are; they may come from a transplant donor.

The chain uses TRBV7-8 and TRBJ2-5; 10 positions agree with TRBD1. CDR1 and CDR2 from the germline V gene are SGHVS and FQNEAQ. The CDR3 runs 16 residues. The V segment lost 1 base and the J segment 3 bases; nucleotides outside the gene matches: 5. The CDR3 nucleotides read TGTGCCAGCAGCTTAGGGGACAGGGGTTTCGAAGAGACCCAGTACTTC. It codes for CASSLGDRGFEETQYF.

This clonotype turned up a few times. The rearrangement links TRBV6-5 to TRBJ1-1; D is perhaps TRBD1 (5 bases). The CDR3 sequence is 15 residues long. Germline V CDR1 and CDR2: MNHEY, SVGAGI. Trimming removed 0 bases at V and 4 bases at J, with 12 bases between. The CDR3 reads CASSYSEGLTTEAFF. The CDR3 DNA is TGTGCCAGCAGTTACTCGGAGGGGTTGACCACTGAAGCTTTCTTT.

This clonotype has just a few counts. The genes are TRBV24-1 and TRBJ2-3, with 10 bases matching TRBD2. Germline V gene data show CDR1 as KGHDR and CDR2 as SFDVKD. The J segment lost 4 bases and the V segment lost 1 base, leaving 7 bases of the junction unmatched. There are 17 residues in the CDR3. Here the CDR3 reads CATSDLSVAGGPDTQYF. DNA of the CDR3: TGTGCCACCAGTGATTTATCGGTAGCGGGGGGTCCAGATACGCAGTATTTT.

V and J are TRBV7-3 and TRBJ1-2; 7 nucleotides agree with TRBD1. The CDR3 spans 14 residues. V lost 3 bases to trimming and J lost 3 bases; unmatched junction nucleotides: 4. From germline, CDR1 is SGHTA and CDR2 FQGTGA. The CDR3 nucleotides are TGTGCCAGCAGCTTGGCTCAGGGGGACTATGGCTACACCTTC. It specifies CASSLAQGDYGYTF.

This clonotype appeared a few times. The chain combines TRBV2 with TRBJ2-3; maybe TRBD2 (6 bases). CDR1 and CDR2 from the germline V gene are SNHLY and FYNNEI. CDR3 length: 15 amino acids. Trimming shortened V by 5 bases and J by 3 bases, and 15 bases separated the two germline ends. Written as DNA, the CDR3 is TGTGCCAGCAGTCTACAACTGGGGACTACAGATACGCAGTATTTT. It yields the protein CASSLQLGTTDTQYF.

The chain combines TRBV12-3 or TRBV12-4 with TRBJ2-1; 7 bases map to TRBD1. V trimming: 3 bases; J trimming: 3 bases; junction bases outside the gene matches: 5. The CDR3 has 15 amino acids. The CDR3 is CASSFQQGYYNEQFF. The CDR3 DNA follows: TGTGCCAGCAGTTTTCAACAGGGGTACTACAATGAGCAGTTCTTC.

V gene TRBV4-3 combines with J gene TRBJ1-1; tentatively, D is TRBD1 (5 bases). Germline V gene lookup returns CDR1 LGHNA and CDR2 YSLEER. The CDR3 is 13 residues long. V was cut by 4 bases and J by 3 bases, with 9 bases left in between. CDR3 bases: TGCGCCAGCAGCCTCATAGGGGACACTGAAGCTTTCTTT. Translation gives CASSLIGDTEAFF.

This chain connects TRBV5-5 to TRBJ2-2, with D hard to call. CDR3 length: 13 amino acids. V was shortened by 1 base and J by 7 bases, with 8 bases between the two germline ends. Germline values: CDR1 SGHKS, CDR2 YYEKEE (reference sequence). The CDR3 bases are TGTGCCAGCAGCTTGCCGATTGGCGGGGAGCTGTTTTTT. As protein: CASSLPIGGELFF.

As DNA, the CDR3 is TGCGCCAGCAATGGTCCGGGAGGGCCTAGTGAGCAGTTCTTC. It codes for CASNGPGGPSEQFF. This chain uses TRBV5-1 with TRBJ2-1; 8 bases line up with TRBD2. The CDR3 covers 14 residues. Per the germline V gene, CDR1 is SGHRS and CDR2 is YFSETQ. After removal of 6 bases from V and 9 bases from J, the junction contained 11 bases not matched to a gene.

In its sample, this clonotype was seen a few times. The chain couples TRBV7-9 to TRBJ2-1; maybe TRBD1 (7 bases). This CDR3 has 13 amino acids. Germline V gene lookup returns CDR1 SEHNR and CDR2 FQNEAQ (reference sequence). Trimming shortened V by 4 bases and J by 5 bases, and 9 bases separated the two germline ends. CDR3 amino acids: CASSSGGHNEQFF. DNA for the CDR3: TGTGCCAGCAGCTCAGGGGGGCACAATGAGCAGTTCTTC.

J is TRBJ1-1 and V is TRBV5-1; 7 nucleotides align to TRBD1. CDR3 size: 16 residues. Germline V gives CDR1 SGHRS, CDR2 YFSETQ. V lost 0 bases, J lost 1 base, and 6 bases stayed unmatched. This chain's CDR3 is CASSLEGANSNTEAFF. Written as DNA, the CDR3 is TGCGCCAGCAGCTTGGAGGGGGCCAACTCGAACACTGAAGCTTTCTTT. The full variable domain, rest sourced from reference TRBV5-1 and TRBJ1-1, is KAGVTQTPRYLIKTRGQQVTLSCSPISGHRSVSWYQQTPGQGLQFLFEYFSETQRNKGNFPGRFSGRQFSNSRSEMNVSTLELGDSALYLCASSLEGANSNTEAFFGQGTRLTVV.

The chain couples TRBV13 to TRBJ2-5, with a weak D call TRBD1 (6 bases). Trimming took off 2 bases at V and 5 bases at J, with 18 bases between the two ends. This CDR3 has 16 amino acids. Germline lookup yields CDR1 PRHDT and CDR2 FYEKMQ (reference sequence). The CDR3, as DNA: TGTGCCAGCAGCTTACCAGGGGTTGAATTATGGGAGACCCAGTACTTC. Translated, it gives CASSLPGVELWETQYF.

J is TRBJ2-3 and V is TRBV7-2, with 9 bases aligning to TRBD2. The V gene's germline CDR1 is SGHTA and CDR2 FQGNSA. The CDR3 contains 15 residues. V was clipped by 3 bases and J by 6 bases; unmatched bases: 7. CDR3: CASSFSRGGPDTQYF. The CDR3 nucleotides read TGTGCCAGCAGCTTTTCGCGGGGGGGCCCCGATACGCAGTATTTT.

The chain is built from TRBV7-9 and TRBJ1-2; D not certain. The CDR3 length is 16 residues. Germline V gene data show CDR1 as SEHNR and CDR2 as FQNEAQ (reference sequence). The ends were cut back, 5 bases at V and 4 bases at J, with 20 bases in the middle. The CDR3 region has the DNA TGTGCCAGCAGCCTCCTTGAGGACCTATACACCTATGGCTACACCTTC. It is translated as CASSLLEDLYTYGYTF. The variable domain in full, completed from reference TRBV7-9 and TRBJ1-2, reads DTGVSQNPRHKITKRGQNVTFRCDPISEHNRLYWYRQTLGQGPEFLTYFQNEAQLEKSRLLSDRFSAERPKGSFSTLEIQRTEQGDSAMYLCASSLLEDLYTYGYTFGSGTRLTVV.

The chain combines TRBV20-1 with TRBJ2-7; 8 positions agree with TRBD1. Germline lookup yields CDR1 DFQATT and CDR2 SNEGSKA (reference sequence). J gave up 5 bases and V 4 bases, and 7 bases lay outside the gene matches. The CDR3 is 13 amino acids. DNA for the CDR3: TGCAGTGCTACAGACAGGGGAAGGGACGAGCAGTACTTC. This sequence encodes CSATDRGRDEQYF.

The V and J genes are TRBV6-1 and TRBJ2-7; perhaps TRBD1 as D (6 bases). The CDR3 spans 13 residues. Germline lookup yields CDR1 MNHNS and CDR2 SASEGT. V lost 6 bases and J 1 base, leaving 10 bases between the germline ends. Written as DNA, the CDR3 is TGTGCCAGCAGGTTACAGGGTTCCTACGAGCAGTACTTC. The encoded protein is CASRLQGSYEQYF.